These T cell receptor beta chains were read from a single sample in a study of blood T cells in healthy people across ages. TCRdb reprocessed the 5' RACE reads with MiXCR, giving one entry per CDR3 protein. Of over 600,000 distinct CDR3 sequences listed, about 46% were seen once; the top ten hold 15% to 20%. The specimen sequenced was blood. The receptors derive from an elderly man in good health. Each CDR3 is given with its conserved first and last residue. The D gene is left open where the match is weak. Some rows have no size entry. The others give once, few or many, or a class for an expanded clone.

v_gene,abundance,d_gene,j_gene,CDR3aa,CDR3nt
TRBV29-1,once,-,TRBJ2-1,CSVELGGAAYNEQFF,TGCAGCGTTGAACTAGGGGGGGCAGCCTACAATGAGCAGTTCTTC
TRBV9,once,-,TRBJ2-7,CACSASQGSHEQYF,TGTGCCTGCAGCGCATCGCAGGGGAGCCACGAGCAGTACTTC
TRBV5-8,many,-,TRBJ2-3,CASSLFPHTDTQYF,TGTGCCAGCAGCTTGTTCCCGCACACAGATACGCAGTATTTT
TRBV5-5,-,-,TRBJ2-1,CASSFRSGFYNEQFF,TGTGCCAGCAGCTTCAGGAGCGGGTTCTACAATGAGCAGTTCTTC
TRBV29-1,-,TRBD1,TRBJ1-2,CSVAQGASGGYTF,TGCAGCGTTGCGCAGGGGGCTAGTGGTGGCTACACCTTC
TRBV20-1,-,-,TRBJ2-2,CSARDPLGTGELFF,TGCAGTGCTAGAGACCCCCTCGGCACCGGGGAGCTGTTTTTT
TRBV7-2,many,-,TRBJ2-7,CASSLARAWSYEQYF,TGTGCCAGCAGCTTAGCCAGAGCATGGTCCTACGAGCAGTACTTC
TRBV5-1,-,TRBD1,TRBJ2-3,CASSSETGTGTDTQYF,TGCGCCAGCAGCTCGGAGACAGGGACGGGCACAGATACGCAGTATTTT
TRBV28,-,TRBD2,TRBJ2-7,CASTKSGSTHEQYF,TGTGCCAGCACCAAAAGCGGGAGTACTCACGAGCAGTACTTC
TRBV7-3,-,-,TRBJ2-1,CASSRVAGANPGDEQFF,TGTGCCAGCAGCCGGGTGGCCGGAGCTAACCCGGGGGATGAGCAGTTCTTC
TRBV7-3,few,-,TRBJ2-3,CASSPRLGASDTQYF,TGTGCCAGCAGCCCCCGTCTCGGGGCCTCAGATACGCAGTATTTT
TRBV29-1,-,TRBD1,TRBJ2-3,CSVGTGQGVGTDTQYF,TGCAGCGTTGGGACGGGGCAGGGGGTCGGCACAGATACGCAGTATTTT
TRBV7-3,-,-,TRBJ1-1,CASSLIGVGRNTEAFF,TGTGCCAGCAGCTTAATAGGGGTGGGTAGGAACACTGAAGCTTTCTTT
TRBV27,-,-,TRBJ2-7,CASAAFLGEQYF,TGTGCCAGCGCCGCCTTTCTTGGCGAGCAGTACTTC
TRBV12-3/TRBV12-4,few,-,TRBJ1-2,CASSLTSMGSSGYTF,TGTGCCAGCAGTTTAACCTCTATGGGGTCCTCTGGCTACACCTTC
TRBV5-1,few,TRBD2,TRBJ2-5,CASSWASGKSQETQYF,TGCGCCAGCAGTTGGGCTAGCGGGAAGTCACAAGAGACCCAGTACTTC
TRBV9,few,TRBD1,TRBJ2-3,CASSVGWTGGPDTQYF,TGTGCCAGCAGCGTAGGTTGGACAGGGGGCCCAGATACGCAGTATTTT
TRBV4-3,few,TRBD1,TRBJ2-5,CVSSRATGGYETQYF,TGCGTCAGCAGCCGAGCGACAGGGGGCTATGAGACCCAGTACTTC
TRBV28,few,-,TRBJ2-1,CASSEGGQYYNEQFF,TGTGCCAGCAGTGAGGGGGGCCAATACTACAATGAGCAGTTCTTC
TRBV4-3,-,-,TRBJ2-5,CASSQGSQIQETQYF,TGCGCCAGCAGCCAAGGGTCACAGATACAAGAGACCCAGTACTTC
TRBV20-1,few,-,TRBJ1-6,CSATTKINNSPLHF,TGCAGTGCAACCACCAAGATTAATAATTCACCCCTCCACTTT
TRBV6-6,few,TRBD2,TRBJ2-1,CASRVSGRDNEQFF,TGTGCCAGCAGAGTAAGCGGGAGGGACAATGAGCAGTTCTTC
TRBV19,-,TRBD1,TRBJ2-7,CASSETGDYYEQYF,TGTGCCAGTAGTGAGACAGGGGATTACTACGAGCAGTACTTC
TRBV27,-,-,TRBJ1-6,CASSWEGQQNSPLHF,TGTGCCAGCAGCTGGGAGGGACAACAGAATTCACCCCTCCACTTT
TRBV6-6,-,TRBD1,TRBJ1-1,CASTAQGALTEAFF,TGTGCCAGCACTGCACAGGGGGCGCTGACTGAAGCTTTCTTT
TRBV6-5,-,TRBD1,TRBJ1-5,CASSLTGGGSQPQHF,TGTGCCAGCAGCCTGACAGGGGGCGGGAGTCAGCCCCAGCATTTT
TRBV5-1,-,-,TRBJ2-7,CASSLASGVLSYEQYF,TGCGCCAGCAGCTTGGCCTCCGGGGTTCTGTCCTACGAGCAGTACTTC
TRBV20-1,few,TRBD1,TRBJ1-2,CSARAKAGTGEYDYGYTF,TGCAGTGCTAGAGCCAAGGCGGGGACAGGGGAATATGACTATGGCTACACCTTC
TRBV7-9,-,-,TRBJ2-4,CASSTSEGHIQYF,TGTGCCAGCAGCACCTCGGAGGGCCACATTCAGTACTTC
TRBV7-2,few,-,TRBJ1-5,CASSLGSQGQPQHF,TGTGCCAGCAGCTTAGGGTCTCAGGGACAGCCCCAGCATTTT
TRBV9,many,TRBD1,TRBJ2-6,CASSYRDRDSGANVLTF,TGTGCCAGCAGCTACCGGGACAGGGACTCTGGGGCCAACGTCCTGACTTTC
TRBV7-2,many,-,TRBJ2-7,CASSLAAGTYEQYF,TGTGCCAGCAGCTTAGCGGCGGGGACTTACGAGCAGTACTTC
TRBV13,-,-,TRBJ1-3,CASSSRGEDSGNTIYF,TGTGCCAGCAGCTCTCGTGGGGAGGACTCTGGAAACACCATATATTTT
TRBV4-2,many,-,TRBJ2-3,CASSQGGSASRTDTQYF,TGTGCCAGCAGCCAAGGGGGGAGCGCGAGCCGGACAGATACGCAGTATTTT
TRBV9,once,TRBD2,TRBJ2-3,CASNVAGGAVADTQYF,TGTGCCAGCAACGTAGCGGGGGGGGCGGTCGCAGATACGCAGTATTTT
TRBV6-5,-,-,TRBJ1-2,CASSYSRQSNYGYTF,TGTGCCAGCAGTTACTCGAGACAGTCTAACTATGGCTACACCTTC
TRBV20-1,few,-,TRBJ1-1,CSARDRQGNTEAFF,TGCAGTGCTAGAGATCGTCAGGGGAACACTGAAGCTTTCTTT
TRBV25-1,-,-,TRBJ2-7,CASSDPGRKQYF,TGTGCCAGCAGTGACCCGGGACGGAAGCAGTACTTC
TRBV12-3/TRBV12-4,many,-,TRBJ2-2,CASSPGTLNTGELFF,TGTGCCAGCAGTCCCGGGACCCTGAACACCGGGGAGCTGTTTTTT
TRBV10-2,-,-,TRBJ2-2,CASRDSLNTGELFF,TGCGCCAGCAGGGACAGCCTCAACACCGGGGAGCTGTTTTTT
TRBV29-1,few,-,TRBJ2-2,CSVLGDTGELFF,TGCAGCGTTCTAGGCGACACCGGGGAGCTGTTTTTT
TRBV20-1,-,-,TRBJ2-3,CSASVTDTQYF,TGCAGTGCTAGTGTGACAGATACGCAGTATTTT
TRBV6-1,few,-,TRBJ1-2,CASIPQTEVYGYTF,TGTGCCAGCATCCCCCAGACAGAAGTCTATGGCTACACCTTC
TRBV6-6,-,-,TRBJ2-1,CASIFEEGVRYYNEQFF,TGTGCCAGCATTTTTGAGGAGGGGGTTAGGTACTACAATGAGCAGTTCTTC
TRBV7-3,few,TRBD2,TRBJ2-2,CASSPTSGGRAGELFF,TGTGCCAGCAGCCCCACTAGCGGGGGACGAGCCGGGGAGCTGTTTTTT
TRBV20-1,few,TRBD1,TRBJ2-6,CSARGTGDGANVLTF,TGCAGTGCTAGAGGGACAGGGGACGGGGCCAACGTCCTGACTTTC
TRBV7-9,-,TRBD1,TRBJ1-1,CASSPTGGHTEAFF,TGTGCCAGCAGCCCTACAGGGGGCCACACTGAAGCTTTCTTT